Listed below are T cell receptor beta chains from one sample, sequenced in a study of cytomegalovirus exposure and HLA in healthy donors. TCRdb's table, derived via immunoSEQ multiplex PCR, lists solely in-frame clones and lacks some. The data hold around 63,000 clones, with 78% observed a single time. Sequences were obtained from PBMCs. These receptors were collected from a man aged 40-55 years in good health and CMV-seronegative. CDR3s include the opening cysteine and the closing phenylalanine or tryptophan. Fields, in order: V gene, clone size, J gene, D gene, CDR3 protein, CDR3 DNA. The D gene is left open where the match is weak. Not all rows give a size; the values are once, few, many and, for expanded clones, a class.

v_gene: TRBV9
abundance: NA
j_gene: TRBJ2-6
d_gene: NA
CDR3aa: CASSVSAGNSGANVLTF
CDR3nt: TGTGCCAGCAGCGTATCGGCAGGCAACTCTGGGGCCAACGTCCTGACTTTC

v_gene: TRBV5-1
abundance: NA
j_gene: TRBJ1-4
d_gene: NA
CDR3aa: CASSFSANEKLFF
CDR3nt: TGCGCCAGCAGCTTTTCGGCTAATGAAAAACTGTTTTTT

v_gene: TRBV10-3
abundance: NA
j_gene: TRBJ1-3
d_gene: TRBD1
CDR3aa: CAISPGQTNSGNTIYF
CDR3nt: TGTGCCATCAGTCCGGGACAGACAAACTCTGGAAACACCATATATTTT

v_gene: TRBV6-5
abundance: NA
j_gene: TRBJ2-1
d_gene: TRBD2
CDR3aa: CASSPGTSTYNEQFF
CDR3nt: TGTGCCAGCAGCCCCGGGACTAGCACCTACAATGAGCAGTTCTTC

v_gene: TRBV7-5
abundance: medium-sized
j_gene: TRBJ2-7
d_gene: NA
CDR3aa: CVRGTSPSSYEQYF
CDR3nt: TGTGTCAGAGGGACTAGCCCTAGCTCCTACGAGCAGTACTTC

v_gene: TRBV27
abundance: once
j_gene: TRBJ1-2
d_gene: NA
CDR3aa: CASSLSHPERYGYTF
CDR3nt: TGTGCCAGCAGTTTATCGCACCCAGAACGCTATGGCTACACCTTC

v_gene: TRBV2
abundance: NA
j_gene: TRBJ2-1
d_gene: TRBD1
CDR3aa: CASSAGQGKNNEQFF
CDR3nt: TGTGCCAGCAGTGCAGGACAGGGTAAGAACAATGAGCAGTTCTTC

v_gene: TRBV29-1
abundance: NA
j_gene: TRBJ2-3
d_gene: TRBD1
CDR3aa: CSALGQGATDTQYF
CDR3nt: TGCAGCGCCCTTGGGCAGGGGGCCACAGATACGCAGTATTTT

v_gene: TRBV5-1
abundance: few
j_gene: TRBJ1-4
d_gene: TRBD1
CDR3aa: CASSTGTVNEKLFF
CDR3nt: TGCGCCAGCAGCACCGGGACAGTGAATGAAAAACTGTTTTTT

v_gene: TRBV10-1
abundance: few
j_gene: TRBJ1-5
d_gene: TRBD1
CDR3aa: CASSAGQGNQPQHF
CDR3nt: TGCGCCAGCAGTGCGGGACAGGGTAATCAGCCCCAGCATTTT

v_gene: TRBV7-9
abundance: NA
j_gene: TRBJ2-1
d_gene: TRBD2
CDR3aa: CASRYAGGNEQFF
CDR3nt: TGTGCCAGCAGGTACGCGGGGGGCAATGAGCAGTTCTTC

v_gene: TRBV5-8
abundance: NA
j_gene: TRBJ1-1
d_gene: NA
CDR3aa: CASSPDKNTEAFF
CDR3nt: TGTGCCAGCAGCCCAGACAAGAACACTGAAGCTTTCTTT

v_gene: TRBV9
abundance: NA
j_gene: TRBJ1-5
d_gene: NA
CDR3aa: CASSVVGDSNQPQHF
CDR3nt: TGTGCCAGCAGCGTAGTAGGGGATAGCAATCAGCCCCAGCATTTT

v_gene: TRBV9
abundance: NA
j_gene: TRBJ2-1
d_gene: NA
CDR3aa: CASTPRVAGAIGGEQFF
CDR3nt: TGTGCCAGCACCCCTCGGGTTGCGGGGGCGATCGGGGGTGAGCAGTTCTTC

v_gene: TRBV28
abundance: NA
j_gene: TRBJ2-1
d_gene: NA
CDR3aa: CASSFLGGGDEQFF
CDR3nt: TGTGCCAGCAGTTTCTTGGGGGGGGGCGATGAGCAGTTCTTC

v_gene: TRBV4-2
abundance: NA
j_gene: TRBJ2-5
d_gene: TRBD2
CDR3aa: CASSQAAGGRQETQYF
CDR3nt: TGTGCCAGCAGCCAAGCAGCGGGGGGCCGACAAGAGACCCAGTACTTC

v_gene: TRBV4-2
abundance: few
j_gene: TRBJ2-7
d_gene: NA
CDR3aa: CASSQDGQGYEQYF
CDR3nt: TGTGCCAGCAGCCAAGATGGCCAGGGCTACGAGCAGTACTTC

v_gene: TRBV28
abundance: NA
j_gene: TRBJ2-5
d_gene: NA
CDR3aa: CASSLGGAETQYF
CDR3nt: TGTGCCAGCAGTTTAGGGGGGGCGGAGACCCAGTACTTC

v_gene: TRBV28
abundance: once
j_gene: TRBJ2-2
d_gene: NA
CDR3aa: CASSLFGITLNTGELFF
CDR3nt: TGTGCCAGCAGTTTATTCGGTATTACTCTGAACACCGGGGAGCTGTTTTTT

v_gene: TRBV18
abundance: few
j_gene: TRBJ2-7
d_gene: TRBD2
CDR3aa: CASSPFNLLAGPSSYEQYF
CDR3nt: TGTGCCAGCTCACCCTTTAACTTACTAGCGGGGCCTTCCTCCTACGAGCAGTACTTC

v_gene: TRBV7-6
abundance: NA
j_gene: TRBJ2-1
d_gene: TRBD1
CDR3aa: CASSVPRGQAAYNEQFF
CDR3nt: TGTGCCAGCAGCGTCCCGCGGGGACAGGCCGCCTACAATGAGCAGTTCTTC

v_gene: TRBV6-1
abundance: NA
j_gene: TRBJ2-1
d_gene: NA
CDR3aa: CASSEEDSAYNEQFF
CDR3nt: TGTGCCAGCAGTGAAGAGGATAGCGCCTACAATGAGCAGTTCTTC

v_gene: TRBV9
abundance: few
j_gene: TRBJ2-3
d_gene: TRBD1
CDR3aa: CASSPGQPRADTQYF
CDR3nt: TGTGCCAGCAGCCCGGGACAGCCACGCGCAGATACGCAGTATTTT

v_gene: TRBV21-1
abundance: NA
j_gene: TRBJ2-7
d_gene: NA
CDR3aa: CASSKEGTGSYEQYF
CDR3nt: TGTGCCAGCAGCAAAGAGGGGACAGGGTCCTACGAGCAGTACTTC

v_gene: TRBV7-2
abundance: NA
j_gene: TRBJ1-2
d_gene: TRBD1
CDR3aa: CASSLVGQAYTF
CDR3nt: TGTGCCAGCAGCTTAGTAGGACAGGCCTACACCTTC

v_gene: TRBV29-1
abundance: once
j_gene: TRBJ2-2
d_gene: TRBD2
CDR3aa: CSVTGAGATGELFF
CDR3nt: TGCAGCGTTACGGGAGCGGGGGCCACCGGGGAGCTGTTTTTT

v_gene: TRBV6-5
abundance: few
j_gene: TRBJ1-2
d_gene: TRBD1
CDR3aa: CASSYSGQNYGYTF
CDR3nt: TGTGCCAGCAGTTACTCGGGACAGAACTATGGCTACACCTTC

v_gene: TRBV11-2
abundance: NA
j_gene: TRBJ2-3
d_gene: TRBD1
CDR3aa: CASSLDNRGQTDTQYF
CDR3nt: TGTGCCAGCAGCTTAGATAACAGGGGGCAGACAGATACGCAGTATTTT

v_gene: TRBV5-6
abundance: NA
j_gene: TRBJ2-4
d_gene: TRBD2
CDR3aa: CASSLLGGIIAKNIQYF
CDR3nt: TGTGCCAGCAGCTTGCTCGGGGGGATTATAGCCAAAAACATTCAGTACTTC

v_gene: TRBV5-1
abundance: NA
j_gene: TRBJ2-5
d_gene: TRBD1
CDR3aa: CASSIPGQGGTQYF
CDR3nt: TGCGCCAGCAGTATACCGGGACAGGGAGGGACCCAGTACTTC

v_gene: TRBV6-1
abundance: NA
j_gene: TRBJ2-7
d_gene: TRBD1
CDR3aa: CASSGRTGGSYEQYF
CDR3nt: TGTGCCAGCAGCGGTCGGACAGGGGGCTCCTACGAGCAGTACTTC

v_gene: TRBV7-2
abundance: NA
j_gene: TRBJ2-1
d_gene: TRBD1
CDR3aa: CASSLPGGYNEQFF
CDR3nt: TGTGCCAGCAGCTTGCCAGGGGGATACAATGAGCAGTTCTTC

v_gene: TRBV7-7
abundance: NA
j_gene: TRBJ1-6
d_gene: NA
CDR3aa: CASNHPMGNSPLHF
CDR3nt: TGTGCCAGCAATCACCCGATGGGCAATTCACCCCTCCACTTT

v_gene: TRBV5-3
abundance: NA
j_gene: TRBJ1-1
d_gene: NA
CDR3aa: CARSLVWQGRNENTEAFF
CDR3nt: TGTGCCAGAAGCTTGGTTTGGCAGGGAAGGAATGAAAACACTGAAGCTTTCTTT

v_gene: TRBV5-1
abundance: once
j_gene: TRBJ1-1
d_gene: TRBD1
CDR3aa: CASSTPGQGEAFF
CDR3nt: TGCGCCAGCAGCACTCCGGGACAGGGAGAGGCTTTCTTT

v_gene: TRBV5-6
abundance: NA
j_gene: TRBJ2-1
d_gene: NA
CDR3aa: CASSFRTTSYNEQFF
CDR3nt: TGTGCCAGCAGCTTCAGGACTACCTCCTACAATGAGCAGTTCTTC

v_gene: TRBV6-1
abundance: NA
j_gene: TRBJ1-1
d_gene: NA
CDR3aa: CASSSHRDVNTEAFF
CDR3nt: TGTGCCAGCAGTTCCCACAGGGACGTGAACACTGAAGCTTTCTTT

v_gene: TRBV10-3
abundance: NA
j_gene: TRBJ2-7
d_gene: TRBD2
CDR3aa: CAILPSGSYEQYF
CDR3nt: TGTGCCATCCTTCCTAGCGGATCCTACGAGCAGTACTTC

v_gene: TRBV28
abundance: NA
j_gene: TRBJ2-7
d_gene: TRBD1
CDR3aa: CASSLEQGSYEQYF
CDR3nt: TGTGCCAGCAGTTTGGAACAGGGGTCCTACGAGCAGTACTTC

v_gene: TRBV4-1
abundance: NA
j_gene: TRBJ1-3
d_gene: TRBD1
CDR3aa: CASSQRQGAVTSGNTIYF
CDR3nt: TGCGCCAGCAGCCAAAGACAGGGGGCGGTTACATCTGGAAACACCATATATTTT

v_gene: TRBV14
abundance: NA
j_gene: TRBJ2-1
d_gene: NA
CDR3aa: CASSQGVGLVLYNEQFF
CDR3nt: TGTGCCAGCAGCCAAGGGGTGGGGCTAGTCCTTTACAATGAGCAGTTCTTC

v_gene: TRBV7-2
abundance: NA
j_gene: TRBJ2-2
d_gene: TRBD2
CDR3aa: CASSLAVTSLGGELFF
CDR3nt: TGTGCCAGCAGCTTAGCAGTGACTAGCCTGGGCGGGGAGCTGTTTTTT

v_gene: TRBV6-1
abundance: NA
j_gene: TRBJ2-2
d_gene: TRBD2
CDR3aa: CASSDRLAGSGELFF
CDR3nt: TGTGCCAGCAGTGACCGACTAGCGGGATCCGGGGAGCTGTTTTTT

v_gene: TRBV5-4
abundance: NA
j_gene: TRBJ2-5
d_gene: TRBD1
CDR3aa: CASSLGGRRDRANKETQYF
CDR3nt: TGTGCCAGCAGCTTGGGGGGTCGACGGGACAGGGCCAACAAAGAGACCCAGTACTTC

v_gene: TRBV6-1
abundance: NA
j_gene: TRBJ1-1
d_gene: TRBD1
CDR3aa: CASSQTGSTEAFF
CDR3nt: TGTGCCAGCAGCCAGACAGGGTCCACTGAAGCTTTCTTT

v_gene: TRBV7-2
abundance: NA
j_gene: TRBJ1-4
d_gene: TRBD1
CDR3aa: CASSPQRDRGPEKLFF
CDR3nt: TGTGCCAGCAGCCCGCAACGGGACAGGGGGCCTGAAAAACTGTTTTTT

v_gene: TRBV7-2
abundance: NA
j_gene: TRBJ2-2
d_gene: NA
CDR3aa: CASSLVASAGELFF
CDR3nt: TGTGCCAGCAGCTTAGTAGCGAGCGCCGGGGAGCTGTTTTTT

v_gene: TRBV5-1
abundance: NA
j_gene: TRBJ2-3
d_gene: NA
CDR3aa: CASSLRQGTDTQYF
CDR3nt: TGCGCCAGCAGCTTGAGACAGGGCACAGATACGCAGTATTTT

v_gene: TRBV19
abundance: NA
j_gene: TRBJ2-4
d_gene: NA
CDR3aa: CASSFSPGQVQYF
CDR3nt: TGTGCCAGTAGTTTCTCCCCAGGTCAGGTTCAGTACTTC

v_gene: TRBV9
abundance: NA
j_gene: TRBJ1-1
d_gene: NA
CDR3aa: CASSVGRGRATEAFF
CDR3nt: TGTGCCAGCAGCGTGGGCAGGGGTAGGGCCACTGAAGCTTTCTTT

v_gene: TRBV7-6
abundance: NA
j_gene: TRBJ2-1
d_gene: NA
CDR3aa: CASSSGADSSYNEQFF
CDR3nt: TGTGCCAGCAGCTCAGGGGCCGATTCCTCCTACAATGAGCAGTTCTTC